Each of the 14 T cell receptor beta chains below was sequenced from the same sample in a study of T cell clonality in common variable immunodeficiency. Clones were read by immunoSEQ multiplex PCR, and TCRdb kept only the in-frame ones, dropping some. Altogether 7,000 to 9,000 clones were found in the sample, and no singletons occur. These receptors' targets are unknown. Study-level findings and limits: Common variable immunodeficiency TCR beta sequences reportedly had fewer deletions and N-nucleotide insertions.

The sample was peripheral blood mononuclear cells. The source of these receptors is a human donor with common variable immunodeficiency.

A remark on this clone: From the germline J gene comes the end of the CDR3, since the read stops 3 residues before it. The chain employs TRBV5-5 and TRBJ1-6; TRBD1 might be the D (5 bases). Looked up from germline, CDR1 is SGHKS and CDR2 is YYEKEE (reference sequence). CDR3 length: 15 amino acids. With 1 base removed from V and 8 bases from J, the gap between germline ends came to 13 bases. The CDR3 region is CASSLLRGRDSPLHF. The sequenced CDR3 bases are TGTGCCAGCAGCTTGTTACGGGGGAGGGATTCACCC.

This clone showed up just a few times. Its ends do not fully match the called genes, so a read error is possible. Read data end 3 residues before the CDR3 end; the end is taken from the germline J gene. The chain recombines TRBV7-7 with TRBJ2-4, with D perhaps assigned TRBD1 or TRBD2 (5 bases each). Germline V gene lookup returns CDR1 SSHAT and CDR2 FNYEAQ (reference sequence). The CDR3 consists of 15 residues. The DNA read from the CDR3 is TGTGCTAGCAGCTTCGAGGGGATAGCCAAAAACATT. It translates to CASSFEGIAKNI. From start to end, the CDR3 is CASSFEGIAKNIQYF.

In its sample, this clone was seen a few times. The DNA ends 3 residues before the CDR3 does, and the rest of the CDR3 is filled in from the germline J gene. The chain uses TRBV19 and TRBJ2-7; tentative D call: TRBD2 (6 bases). Germline V CDR1 and CDR2: LNHDA, SQIVND (reference sequence). The V end was cut by 0 bases, the J end by 4 bases, with 13 bases between. The CDR3 extends over 15 amino acids. Incomplete CDR3 DNA: TGTGCCAGTAGTATAGACGACAGTGGACTATACGAG. Encoded protein: CASSIDDSGLYE. The whole CDR3 sequence is CASSIDDSGLYEQYF.

On this clone: Coverage ceases 3 residues before the CDR3 finishes, and the germline J gene fills in the end. This rearrangement joins TRBV7-2 to TRBJ1-5; weak D call: TRBD1 (5 bases). CDR3 size: 15 residues. In germline, CDR1 is SGHTA, CDR2 FQGNSA. V dropped 4 bases and J dropped 8 bases, with 18 bases sitting between them. Incomplete CDR3 DNA: TGTGCCAGCAGCTCCCGGGGTCGGGGGGAGGAGCCC. As protein: CASSSRGRGEEP. The full-length CDR3 reads as CASSSRGRGEEPQHF.

This clone was picked up a small number of times. The read terminates 3 residues ahead of where the CDR3 ends, so the germline J gene completes it. The chain couples TRBV7-9 to TRBJ2-5; 10 positions agree with TRBD2. The CDR3 covers 14 residues. V shed 6 bases and J 5 bases; nucleotides not matched to a gene: 6. Per the germline V gene, CDR1 is SEHNR and CDR2 is FQNEAQ (reference sequence). The CDR3 sequence: CASSPGLALETQYF. The sequenced CDR3 bases are TGTGCCAGCAGTCCGGGACTAGCGTTGGAGACC.

This clone has more than one count but fewer than ten. The read ends 3 residues shy of where the CDR3 ends; the end is completed using the germline J gene. The same CDR3 can be traced to other DNA sequences in this sample. The chain employs TRBV7-9 and TRBJ2-7, with D tentatively TRBD1 (5 bases). The CDR3 is 14 amino acids. V was pared by 3 bases and J by 1 base, with 10 bases between. Germline V lookup: CDR1 SEHNR, CDR2 FQNEAQ (reference sequence). Incomplete CDR3 DNA: TGTGCCAGCAGCTTTCTAGACAGTTCCTACGAG. It specifies CASSFLDSSYE. The full CDR3 is CASSFLDSSYEQYF.

The sample holds a few counts of this clone. The sequenced fragment ends 3 residues before the CDR3 boundary, so the rest is inferred from the germline J gene. V is TRBV7-2 and J is TRBJ1-4; D gene ambiguous. CDR1 and CDR2 (germline): SGHTA, FQGNSA. V was clipped by 3 bases and J by 8 bases, with 16 bases between them. The CDR3 has 15 amino acids. The CDR3 loop is CASSFSVQSDEKLFF. CDR3 DNA (partial): TGTGCCAGCAGCTTTTCGGTCCAGAGCGACGAAAAA.

This clone was seen a handful of times. The observed sequence ends 3 residues before the CDR3 terminus, with the missing tail filled in from the germline J gene. This chain joins TRBV7-9 and TRBJ1-2, with 9 bases that match TRBD1. The junction had 2 bases not matched to a gene; V was cut back by 4 bases and J by 2 bases. Germline CDR1 reads SEHNR; CDR2 reads FQNEAQ (reference sequence). This CDR3 has 14 residues. The CDR3 spells CASSSGTGNYGYTF. CDR3 bases read: TGTGCCAGCAGCTCGGGGACAGGGAACTATGGC.

The table lists this clone with a few counts. The sequenced fragment ends 3 residues before the CDR3 boundary, so the rest is inferred from the germline J gene. The V gene is TRBV2, the J gene TRBJ2-1; TRBD1 aligns across 9 bases. CDR1 SNHLY and CDR2 FYNNEI come from the germline V gene. There are 12 residues in the CDR3. The ends lost 5 bases at V and 8 bases at J; junction bases unmatched: 1. This CDR3 reads CASSTGGYEQFF. The DNA read from the CDR3 is TGTGCCAGCAGTACAGGGGGCTATGAG.

As regards this clone: One end of the junction varies from germline; a read error may be responsible. The read ends 3 residues shy of where the CDR3 ends; the end is completed using the germline J gene. The V call is TRBV7-7, the J call TRBJ1-1; D not resolved. This CDR3 contains 15 residues. Germline V lookup: CDR1 SSHAT, CDR2 FNYEAQ (reference sequence). CDR3 sequence reads: CASSLGLVANTEAFF. CDR3 bases read: TGTGCTAGCAGCTTAGGGCTCGTTGCGAACACTGAA.

A note on this clone: The read finishes 3 residues shy of the CDR3 end, and the germline J gene is used to complete it. This chain links TRBV18 with TRBJ2-2; no clear D gene. V dropped 6 bases and J dropped 1 base, with 15 bases sitting between them. This CDR3 has 16 residues. Germline loops: CDR1 KGHSH, CDR2 LQKENI. The CDR3 loop is CASSLIRLENTGELFF. The CDR3 DNA, read in part, is TGTGCCAGCTCCCTCATCAGGCTCGAGAACACCGGGGAG. Drawing the rest from reference TRBV18 and TRBJ2-2, the complete variable domain is NAGVMQNPRHLVRRRGQEARLRCSPMKGHSHVYWYRQLPEEGLKFMVYLQKENIIDESGMPKERFSAEFPKEGPSILRIQQVVRGDSAAYFCASSLIRLENTGELFFGEGSRLTVL.

This clone was recorded a few times. The read terminates 3 residues before the CDR3 end, so the remaining end is supplied by the germline J gene. The gene calls are TRBV19 and TRBJ2-7, with 8 bases aligning to TRBD1. Germline CDR1 is LNHDA and CDR2 is SQIVND (reference sequence). This CDR3 is 14 amino acids long. The junction had 8 bases not matched to a gene; V was cut back by 5 bases and J by 5 bases. The sequenced CDR3 bases are TGTGCCAGTAGTCCCGACAGGGGATTCCACGAG. It encodes CASSPDRGFHE. The whole CDR3 is CASSPDRGFHEQYF.

A note on this clone: The read terminates 3 residues before the CDR3 end, so the remaining end is supplied by the germline J gene. This chain connects TRBV19 to TRBJ1-4, with D tentatively TRBD1 (5 bases). CDR1 and CDR2 (germline): LNHDA, SQIVND (reference sequence). This CDR3 has 14 residues. Trimming took 9 bases from V and 8 from J, leaving 19 bases between them. CDR3 sequence reads: CARVRAYKKEKLFF. CDR3 DNA, as far as it was read: TGTGCCAGGGTCAGGGCCTACAAAAAGGAAAAA.

This clone has more than one count but fewer than ten. The read terminates 3 residues before the CDR3 end, so the remaining end is supplied by the germline J gene. J is TRBJ2-1 and V is TRBV18; D unresolved. Germline values: CDR1 KGHSH, CDR2 LQKENI. V lost 2 bases to trimming and J lost 5 bases, with 4 bases between them. This CDR3 is 12 amino acids long. The CDR3 DNA, read in part, is TGTGCCAGCTCACCAGCTAACAATGAG. Translation gives CASSPANNE. From start to end, the CDR3 is CASSPANNEQFF.